This section outlines one TCR beta chain sequence together with its context. Genes and germline are mouse. The read halts 4 residues ahead of the CDR3 end, with the missing end drawn from the germline J gene. The data originate from a study of CD8+ T cells in alopecia areata. Extracted RNA was reverse transcribed, and the resulting cDNA served as sequencing template. TCRdb keeps only in-frame clones here, not all; method: immunoSEQ multiplex PCR. Singletons are absent from the sample, which has over 100,000 clones. The germline V gene has CDR1 GKSSPN and CDR2 SITVG. This CDR3 region has 11 residues. The source material was lesional skin. This receptor was obtained from a C3H/HeJ mouse with alopecia areata. MHC haplotype here: H2-k. The chain recombines TRBV31 with TRBJ1-1; 8 bases are shared with TRBD1. Incomplete CDR3 DNA: TGTGCCTGGAGAGACAGGGGA. Residues: CAWRDRG. In full, the CDR3 reads CAWRDRGEVFF.